What follows is one T cell receptor (beta chain) and its context. Its specificity is unknown. The data are from a study of T cells expressing NK-cell markers. Study details: Seropositivity for HCMV was found in seven of the eight sequenced donors, with one seronegative. Notes on the study in general: In a group of several donors, dominant NKG2C+ clonotypes represented about 1.0-7.5% of CD8+ T cells. Leadership of the CD3+CD56-NKG2C+ fraction also belonged to these clonotypes in several donors.

CDR1 and CDR2 from the germline V gene are SEHNR and FQNEAQ (reference sequence). CDR3 length: 15 amino acids. With UMIs, 5'RACE template switching was used to make TCR beta cDNA. TCRdb re-called the 5' RACE reads; one entry per CDR3 protein, DNA not given. This listing includes approximately 460,000 distinct CDR3 sequences. The V call is TRBV7-9, the J call TRBJ1-5. This TCR was sampled from a woman between 18 and 75 years old in good health. Sequencing input: blood T cells: a sorted CD56 or NKG2C T cell subset, CD4+ or CD8+ T cells, or bulk PBMC T cells (not recorded which). Here the CDR3 reads CASSLDLETNQPQHF.